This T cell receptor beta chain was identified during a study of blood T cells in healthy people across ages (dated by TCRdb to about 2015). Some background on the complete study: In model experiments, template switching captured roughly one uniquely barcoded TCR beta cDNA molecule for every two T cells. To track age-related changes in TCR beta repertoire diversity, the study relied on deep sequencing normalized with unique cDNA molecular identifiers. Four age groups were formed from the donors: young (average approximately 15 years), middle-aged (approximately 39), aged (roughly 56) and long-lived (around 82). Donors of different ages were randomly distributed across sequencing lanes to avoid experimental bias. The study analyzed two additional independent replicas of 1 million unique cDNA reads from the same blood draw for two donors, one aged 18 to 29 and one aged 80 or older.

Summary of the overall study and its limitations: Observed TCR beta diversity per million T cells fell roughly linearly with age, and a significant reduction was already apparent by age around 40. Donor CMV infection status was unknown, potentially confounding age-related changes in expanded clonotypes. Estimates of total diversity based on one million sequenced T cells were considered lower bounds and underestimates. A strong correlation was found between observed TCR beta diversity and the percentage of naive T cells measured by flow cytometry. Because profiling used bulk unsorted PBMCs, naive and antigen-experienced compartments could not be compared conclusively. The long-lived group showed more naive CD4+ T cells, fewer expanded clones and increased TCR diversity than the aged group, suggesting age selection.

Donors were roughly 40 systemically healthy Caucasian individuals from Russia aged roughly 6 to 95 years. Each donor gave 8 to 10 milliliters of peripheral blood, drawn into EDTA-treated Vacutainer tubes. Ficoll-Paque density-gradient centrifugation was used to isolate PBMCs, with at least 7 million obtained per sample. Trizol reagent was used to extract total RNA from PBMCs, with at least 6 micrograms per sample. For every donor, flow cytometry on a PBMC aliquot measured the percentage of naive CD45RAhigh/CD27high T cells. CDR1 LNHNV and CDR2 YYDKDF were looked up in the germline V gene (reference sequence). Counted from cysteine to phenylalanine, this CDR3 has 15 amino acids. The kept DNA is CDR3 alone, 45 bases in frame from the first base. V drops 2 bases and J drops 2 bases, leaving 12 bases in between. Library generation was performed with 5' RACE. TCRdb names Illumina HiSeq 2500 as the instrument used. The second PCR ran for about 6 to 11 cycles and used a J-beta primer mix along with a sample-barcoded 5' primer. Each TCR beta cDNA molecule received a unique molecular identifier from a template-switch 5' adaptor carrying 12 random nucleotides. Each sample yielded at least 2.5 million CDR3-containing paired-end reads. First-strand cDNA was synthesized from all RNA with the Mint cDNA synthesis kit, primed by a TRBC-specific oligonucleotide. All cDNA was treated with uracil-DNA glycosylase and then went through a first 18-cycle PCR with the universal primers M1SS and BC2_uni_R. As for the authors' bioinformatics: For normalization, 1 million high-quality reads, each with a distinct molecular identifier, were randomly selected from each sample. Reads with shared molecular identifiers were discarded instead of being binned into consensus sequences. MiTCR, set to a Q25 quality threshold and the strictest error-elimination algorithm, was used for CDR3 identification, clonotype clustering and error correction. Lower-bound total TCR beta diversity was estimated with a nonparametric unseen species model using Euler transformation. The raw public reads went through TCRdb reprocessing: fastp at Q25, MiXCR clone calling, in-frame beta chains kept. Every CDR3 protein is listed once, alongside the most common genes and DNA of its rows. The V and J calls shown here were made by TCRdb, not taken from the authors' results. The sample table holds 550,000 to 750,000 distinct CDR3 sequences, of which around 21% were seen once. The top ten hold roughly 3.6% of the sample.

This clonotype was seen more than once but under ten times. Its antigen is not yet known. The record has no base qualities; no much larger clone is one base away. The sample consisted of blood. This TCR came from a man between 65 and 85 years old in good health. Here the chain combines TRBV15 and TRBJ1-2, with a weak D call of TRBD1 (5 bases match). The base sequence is TGTGCCACCAGCAGATCAGGGTGGGACAACTATGGCTACACCTTC. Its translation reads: CATSRSGWDNYGYTF.